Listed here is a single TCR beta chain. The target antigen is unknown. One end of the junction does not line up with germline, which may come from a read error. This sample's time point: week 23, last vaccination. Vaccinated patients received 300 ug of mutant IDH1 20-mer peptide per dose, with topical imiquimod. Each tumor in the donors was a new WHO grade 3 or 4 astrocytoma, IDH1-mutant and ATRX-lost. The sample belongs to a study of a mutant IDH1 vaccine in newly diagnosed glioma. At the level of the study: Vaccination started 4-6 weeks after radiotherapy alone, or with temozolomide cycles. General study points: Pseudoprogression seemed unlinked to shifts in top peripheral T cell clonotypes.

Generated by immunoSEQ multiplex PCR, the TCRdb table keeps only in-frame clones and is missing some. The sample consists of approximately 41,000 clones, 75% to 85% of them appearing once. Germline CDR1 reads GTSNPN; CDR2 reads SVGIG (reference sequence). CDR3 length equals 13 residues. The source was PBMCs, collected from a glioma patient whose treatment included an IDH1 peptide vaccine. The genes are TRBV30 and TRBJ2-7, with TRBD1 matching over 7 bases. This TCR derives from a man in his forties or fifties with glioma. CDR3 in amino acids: CAWSIPPGQPENF. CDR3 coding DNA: TGTGCCTGGAGCATACCGCCGGGACAGCCAGAGAACTTC.